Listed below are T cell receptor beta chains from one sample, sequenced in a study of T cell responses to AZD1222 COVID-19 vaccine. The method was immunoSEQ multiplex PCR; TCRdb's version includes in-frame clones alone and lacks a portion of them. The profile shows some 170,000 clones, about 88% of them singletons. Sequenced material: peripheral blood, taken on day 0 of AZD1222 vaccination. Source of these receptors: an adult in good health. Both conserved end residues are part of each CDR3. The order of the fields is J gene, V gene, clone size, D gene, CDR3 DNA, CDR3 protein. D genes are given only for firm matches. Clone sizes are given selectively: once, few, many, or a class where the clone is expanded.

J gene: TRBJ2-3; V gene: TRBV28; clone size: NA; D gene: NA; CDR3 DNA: TGTGCCAGCAGAGGTGGTAGCGGACTCACAGATACGCAGTATTTT; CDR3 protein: CASRGGSGLTDTQYF
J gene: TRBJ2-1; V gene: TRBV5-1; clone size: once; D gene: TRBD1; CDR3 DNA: TGCGCCAGCAAAGGACAGGGGGACAATGAGCAGTTCTTC; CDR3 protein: CASKGQGDNEQFF
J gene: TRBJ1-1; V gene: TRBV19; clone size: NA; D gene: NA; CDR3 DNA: TGTGCCAGTAGTATATCGCTCCCTGGGATCCCTGAAGCTTTCTTT; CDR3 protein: CASSISLPGIPEAFF
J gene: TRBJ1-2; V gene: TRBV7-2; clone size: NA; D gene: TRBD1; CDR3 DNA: TGTGCCAGCAGCTTAGTAGTGCAGGGGGTAGGCTACACCTTC; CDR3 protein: CASSLVVQGVGYTF
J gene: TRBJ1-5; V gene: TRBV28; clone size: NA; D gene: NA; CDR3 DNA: TGTGCCAGCATCCCGGGGGGCTTCAATCAGCCCCAGCATTTT; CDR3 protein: CASIPGGFNQPQHF
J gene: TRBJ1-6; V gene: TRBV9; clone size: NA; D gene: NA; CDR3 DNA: TGTGCCAGCAGCGTAGGTGAGGGTATGAATTCACCCCTCCACTTT; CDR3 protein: CASSVGEGMNSPLHF
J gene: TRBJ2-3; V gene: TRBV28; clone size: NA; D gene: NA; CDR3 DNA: TGTGCCAGCAGCCTGCAATACCCCAGGGCGCAGTATTTT; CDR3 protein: CASSLQYPRAQYF
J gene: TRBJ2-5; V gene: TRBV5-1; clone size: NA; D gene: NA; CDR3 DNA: TGCGCCAGCAGTGAAACCCCGGGGGCGACGGAGACCCAGTACTTC; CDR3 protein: CASSETPGATETQYF
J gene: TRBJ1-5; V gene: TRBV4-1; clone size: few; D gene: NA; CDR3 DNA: TGCGCCAGCAGCCATGGCCGGGACGGCTTTAGCAATCAGCCCCAGCATTTT; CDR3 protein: CASSHGRDGFSNQPQHF
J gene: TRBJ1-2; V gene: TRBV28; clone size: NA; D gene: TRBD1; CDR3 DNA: TGTGCCAGCAGGCCGCCGGGACAGAACTATGGCTACACCTTC; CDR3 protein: CASRPPGQNYGYTF
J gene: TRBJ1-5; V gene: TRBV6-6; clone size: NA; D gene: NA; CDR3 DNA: TGTGCCAGCGTACTAGGGGACCGGAATAGCAATCAGCCCCAGCATTTT; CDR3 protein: CASVLGDRNSNQPQHF